The source of this T cell receptor beta chain is a study of cytomegalovirus exposure and HLA in healthy donors. PCR amplification relied on 60 Vbeta primers (plus 13 Jbeta primers). Only in-frame clones appear in the TCRdb table, and some are missing; sequencing was by immunoSEQ multiplex PCR. Of approximately 110,000 clones in the sample, over 65% were seen once. The specimen sequenced was PBMCs. This clonotype originated in a man between 40 and 49 years old in good health and CMV-seropositive.

The CDR3 DNA follows: TGTGCCAGCAGTGCCCCTTCGGACAAGTCCTACGAGCAGTACTTC. Protein sequence: CASSAPSDKSYEQYF. The chain combines TRBV6-6 with TRBJ2-7, with D possibly matching TRBD1 (5 bases). The germline V gene has CDR1 MNHNY and CDR2 SVGAGI (reference sequence). The length of the CDR3 is 15 residues. V was clipped by 5 bases and J by 1 base, with 15 bases between them.